This TCR beta chain was sequenced during a study of blood T cell repertoires in COVID-19. About the research overall: The United States, Italy and Spain supplied acute and convalescent COVID-19 samples. PBMCs, B-cell-depleted T cells, or T cells were the source of the cDNA or gDNA that made up the material.

The V and J ends lost 7 bases and 2 bases respectively, with 9 bases between them. The CDR3 has 12 residues. Germline assignment: CDR1 MDHEN and CDR2 SYDVKM. Original analysis: It was from reference gene primer amplification that nucleated cell counts were estimated. The table came from immunoSEQ multiplex PCR; TCRdb's copy has only in-frame clones and leaves some out. Clonal size and the V and J genes are those of that table, whereas D and trimming came from the DNA. In the table there are about 180,000 clones, approximately 83% of which are singletons. This clone was seen a few times. The chain recombines TRBV28 with TRBJ2-7; possibly TRBD1 for D (5 bases). Material for sequencing was peripheral blood. This TCR came from a human donor with active or convalescent COVID-19. The donor label of this sample is uncertain. DNA for the CDR3: TGTGCCAGCACCGGACAACCCTACGAGCAGTACTTC. The encoded protein is CASTGQPYEQYF.